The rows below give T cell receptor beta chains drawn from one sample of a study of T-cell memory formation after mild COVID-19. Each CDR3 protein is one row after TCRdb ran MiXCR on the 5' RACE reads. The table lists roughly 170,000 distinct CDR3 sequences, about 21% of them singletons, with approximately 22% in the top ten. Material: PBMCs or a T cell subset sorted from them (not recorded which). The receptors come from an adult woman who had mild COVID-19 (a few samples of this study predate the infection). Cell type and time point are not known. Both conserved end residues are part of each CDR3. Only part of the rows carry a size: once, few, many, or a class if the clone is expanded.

CDR3aa: CASSLGTGEDTEAFF
v_gene: TRBV5-1
abundance: few
j_gene: TRBJ1-1

CDR3aa: CASSHVGSNYGYTF
v_gene: TRBV7-9
abundance: NA
j_gene: TRBJ1-2

CDR3aa: CASSLAPGDTQYF
v_gene: TRBV7-6
abundance: NA
j_gene: TRBJ2-3

CDR3aa: CASSPGGRHGNTIYF
v_gene: TRBV12-3/TRBV12-4
abundance: few
j_gene: TRBJ1-3

CDR3aa: CAWSHGTGDLTF
v_gene: TRBV30
abundance: few
j_gene: TRBJ1-2

CDR3aa: CASSQPRKGGPEAFF
v_gene: TRBV4-1
abundance: few
j_gene: TRBJ1-1

CDR3aa: CASSHTTYGETQYF
v_gene: TRBV12-3/TRBV12-4
abundance: NA
j_gene: TRBJ2-5

CDR3aa: CASSLVGAAYNEQFF
v_gene: TRBV5-4
abundance: NA
j_gene: TRBJ2-1

CDR3aa: CASSQTPRANQPQHF
v_gene: TRBV12-3/TRBV12-4
abundance: few
j_gene: TRBJ1-5

CDR3aa: CASSERRGGGTDTQYF
v_gene: TRBV10-2
abundance: few
j_gene: TRBJ2-3

CDR3aa: CASVGANTEAFF
v_gene: TRBV11-3
abundance: NA
j_gene: TRBJ1-1

CDR3aa: CASTPGGRSYNEQFF
v_gene: TRBV2
abundance: few
j_gene: TRBJ2-1

CDR3aa: CASSSGEATYNEQFF
v_gene: TRBV5-5
abundance: NA
j_gene: TRBJ2-1

CDR3aa: CASSLGTNRVDIGQYF
v_gene: TRBV7-8
abundance: few
j_gene: TRBJ2-7

CDR3aa: CASSQDPRGYTDTQYF
v_gene: TRBV3-1
abundance: few
j_gene: TRBJ2-3

CDR3aa: CASRGHGDEQYF
v_gene: TRBV9
abundance: NA
j_gene: TRBJ2-7

CDR3aa: CASSLDRVHYGYTF
v_gene: TRBV7-8
abundance: few
j_gene: TRBJ1-2

CDR3aa: CAIRNTSGGFYEQFF
v_gene: TRBV10-3
abundance: few
j_gene: TRBJ2-1

CDR3aa: CSVGGGTDYNEQFF
v_gene: TRBV29-1
abundance: few
j_gene: TRBJ2-1

CDR3aa: CSAVDIGTDTQYF
v_gene: TRBV20-1
abundance: few
j_gene: TRBJ2-3

CDR3aa: CSARRLADFYEQYF
v_gene: TRBV20-1
abundance: NA
j_gene: TRBJ2-7

CDR3aa: CSARQGANEQFF
v_gene: TRBV29-1
abundance: NA
j_gene: TRBJ2-1

CDR3aa: CASSQDSGNNEQFF
v_gene: TRBV4-3
abundance: few
j_gene: TRBJ2-1

CDR3aa: CAILQGYGASYEQYF
v_gene: TRBV10-3
abundance: NA
j_gene: TRBJ2-7

CDR3aa: CASSPSSGGAWEQFF
v_gene: TRBV9
abundance: few
j_gene: TRBJ2-1

CDR3aa: CASRASGIDTQYF
v_gene: TRBV7-6
abundance: NA
j_gene: TRBJ2-3

CDR3aa: CASSLFGNEQFF
v_gene: TRBV5-1
abundance: NA
j_gene: TRBJ2-1

CDR3aa: CASSLGDYTYEQYF
v_gene: TRBV5-1
abundance: NA
j_gene: TRBJ2-7

CDR3aa: CASSLEGAGETQYF
v_gene: TRBV12-3/TRBV12-4
abundance: NA
j_gene: TRBJ2-5

CDR3aa: CASSRTSGGNTGELFF
v_gene: TRBV12-3/TRBV12-4
abundance: NA
j_gene: TRBJ2-2

CDR3aa: CASSLGQGPTYEQYF
v_gene: TRBV11-1
abundance: NA
j_gene: TRBJ2-7

CDR3aa: CASSVDDRQNSPLHF
v_gene: TRBV9
abundance: NA
j_gene: TRBJ1-6

CDR3aa: CASSSGQGRSYEQYF
v_gene: TRBV7-6
abundance: few
j_gene: TRBJ2-7

CDR3aa: CSAQQGDTEAFF
v_gene: TRBV29-1
abundance: NA
j_gene: TRBJ1-1

CDR3aa: CASSFGEMNTEAFF
v_gene: TRBV5-1
abundance: NA
j_gene: TRBJ1-1

CDR3aa: CASSSAGGQSEQYF
v_gene: TRBV27
abundance: NA
j_gene: TRBJ2-7

CDR3aa: CASSPTGWEQYF
v_gene: TRBV7-2
abundance: few
j_gene: TRBJ2-7

CDR3aa: CASSVATSGTDTQYF
v_gene: TRBV9
abundance: NA
j_gene: TRBJ2-3

CDR3aa: CASSDGLAGARYEQFF
v_gene: TRBV9
abundance: few
j_gene: TRBJ2-1

CDR3aa: CASSQGDGQETQYF
v_gene: TRBV4-2
abundance: NA
j_gene: TRBJ2-5